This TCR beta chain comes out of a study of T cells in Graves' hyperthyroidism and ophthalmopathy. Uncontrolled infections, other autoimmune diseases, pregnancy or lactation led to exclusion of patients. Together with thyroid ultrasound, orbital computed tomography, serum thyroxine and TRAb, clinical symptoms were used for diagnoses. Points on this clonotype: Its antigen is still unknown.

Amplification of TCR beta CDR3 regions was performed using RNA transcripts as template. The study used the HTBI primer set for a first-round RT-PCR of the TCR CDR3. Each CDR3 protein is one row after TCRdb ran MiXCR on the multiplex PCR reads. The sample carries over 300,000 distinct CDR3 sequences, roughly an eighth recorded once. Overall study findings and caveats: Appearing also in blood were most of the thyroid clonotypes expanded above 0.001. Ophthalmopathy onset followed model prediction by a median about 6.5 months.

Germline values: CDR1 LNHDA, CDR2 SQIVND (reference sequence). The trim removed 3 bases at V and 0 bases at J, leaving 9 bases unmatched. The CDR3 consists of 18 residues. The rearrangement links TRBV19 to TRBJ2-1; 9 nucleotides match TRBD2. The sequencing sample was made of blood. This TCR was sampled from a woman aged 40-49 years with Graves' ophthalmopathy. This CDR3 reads CASSILTSGPSSYNEQFF. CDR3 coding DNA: TGTGCCAGTAGTATTCTGACTAGCGGACCGAGCTCCTACAATGAGCAGTTCTTC.